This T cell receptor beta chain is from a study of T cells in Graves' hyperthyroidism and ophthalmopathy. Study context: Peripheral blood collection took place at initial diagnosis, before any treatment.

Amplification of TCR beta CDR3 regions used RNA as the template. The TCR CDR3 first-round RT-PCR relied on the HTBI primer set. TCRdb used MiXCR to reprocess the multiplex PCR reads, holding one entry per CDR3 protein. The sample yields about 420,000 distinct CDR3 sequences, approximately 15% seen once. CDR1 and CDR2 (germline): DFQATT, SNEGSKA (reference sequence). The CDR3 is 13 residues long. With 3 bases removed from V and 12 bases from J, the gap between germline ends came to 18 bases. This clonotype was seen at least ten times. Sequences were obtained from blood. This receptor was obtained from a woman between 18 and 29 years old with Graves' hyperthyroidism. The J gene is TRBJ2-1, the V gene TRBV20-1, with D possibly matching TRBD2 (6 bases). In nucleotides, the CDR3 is TGCAGTGCTAGTGGCGGGGCCTTCCGAGGGCAGTTCTTC. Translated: CSASGGAFRGQFF.